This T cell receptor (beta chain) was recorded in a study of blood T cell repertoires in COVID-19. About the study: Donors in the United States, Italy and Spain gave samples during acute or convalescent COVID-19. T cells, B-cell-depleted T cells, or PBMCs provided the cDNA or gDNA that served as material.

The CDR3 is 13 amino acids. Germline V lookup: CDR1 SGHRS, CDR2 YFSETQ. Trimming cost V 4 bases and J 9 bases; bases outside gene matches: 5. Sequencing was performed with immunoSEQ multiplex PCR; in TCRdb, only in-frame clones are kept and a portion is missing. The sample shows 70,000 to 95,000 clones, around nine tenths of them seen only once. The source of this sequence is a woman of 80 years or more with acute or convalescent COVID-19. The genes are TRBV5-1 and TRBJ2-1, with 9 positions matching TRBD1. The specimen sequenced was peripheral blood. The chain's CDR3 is CASSPGTGIEQFF. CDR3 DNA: TGCGCCAGCAGCCCCGGGACAGGGATTGAGCAGTTCTTC.